This T cell receptor beta chain was sequenced during a study of T-cell reconstitution after alpha-beta-depleted transplantation in children. The study, taken as a whole, reports: In patients about two months after transplant, alpha-beta T cells reportedly arose from several hundred expanded graft clones. Day-60 TCRbeta diversity that was high in some patients was derived from surviving recipient T cells and thymic progenitors.

At least ten counts were recorded for this clonotype. The antigen remains undetermined. V lost 5 bases to trimming and J lost 6 bases, with 11 bases between them. The CDR3 sequence is 13 residues long. During its preparation, the TCRbeta library received unique molecular identifiers. Each CDR3 protein is one row after TCRdb ran MiXCR on the PCR reads. Here the sample spans about 350,000 distinct CDR3 sequences, 15% to 20% being singletons. Sequencing was performed on PBMCs, mostly from graft donor cells, taken 360 days after TCRalphabeta/CD19-depleted stem cell transplant. The clonotype comes from a male patient aged 2-15 years who had a stem cell transplant for acute lymphoblastic leukemia, so the T cells may come from the graft donor. The chain recombines TRBV12-3 or TRBV12-4 with TRBJ2-1, with D unresolved. CDR3 nucleotides: TGTGCCAGCAGTCCGAGTTGGGCCAATGAGCAGTTCTTC. Translating it yields CASSPSWANEQFF.